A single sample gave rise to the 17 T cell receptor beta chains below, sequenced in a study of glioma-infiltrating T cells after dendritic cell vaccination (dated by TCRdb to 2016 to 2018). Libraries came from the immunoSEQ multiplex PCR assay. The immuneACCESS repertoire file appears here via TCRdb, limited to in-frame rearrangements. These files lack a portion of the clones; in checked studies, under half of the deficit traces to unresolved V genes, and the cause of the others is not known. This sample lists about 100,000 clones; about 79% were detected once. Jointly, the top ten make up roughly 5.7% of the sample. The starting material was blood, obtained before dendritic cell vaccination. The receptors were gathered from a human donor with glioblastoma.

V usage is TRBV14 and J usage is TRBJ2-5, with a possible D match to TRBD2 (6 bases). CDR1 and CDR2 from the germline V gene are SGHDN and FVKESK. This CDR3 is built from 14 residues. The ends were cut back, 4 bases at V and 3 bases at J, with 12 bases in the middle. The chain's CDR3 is CASSRQAGEETQYF. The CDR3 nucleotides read TGTGCCAGCAGCCGACAAGCGGGTGAAGAGACCCAGTACTTC. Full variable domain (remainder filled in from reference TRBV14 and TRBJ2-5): EAGVTQFPSHSVIEKGQTVTLRCDPISGHDNLYWYRRVMGKEIKFLLHFVKESKQDESGMPNNRFLAERTGGTYSTLKVQPAELEDSGVYFCASSRQAGEETQYFGPGTRLLVL.

The CDR3 DNA follows: TGCGCCAGCTCGAGGGCGGAGAGCTCCTACAATGAGCAGTTCTTC. The encoded protein is CASSRAESSYNEQFF. The V gene is TRBV5-1, the J gene TRBJ2-1; a possible D gene is TRBD2 (5 bases). This CDR3 region has 15 residues. V dropped 7 bases and J dropped 0 bases, with 14 bases sitting between them. Per germline, CDR1 SGHRS and CDR2 YFSETQ.

This chain's CDR3 is CASSPRGDTGELFF. The CDR3 bases are TGTGCCAGCAGTCCCCGCGGGGACACCGGGGAGCTGTTTTTT. The chain recombines TRBV27 with TRBJ2-2; a possible D gene is TRBD2 (6 bases). Trimming took 5 bases from V and 3 from J, leaving 10 bases between them. In germline, CDR1 is MNHEY, CDR2 SMNVEV (reference sequence). The CDR3 is made up of 14 amino acids.

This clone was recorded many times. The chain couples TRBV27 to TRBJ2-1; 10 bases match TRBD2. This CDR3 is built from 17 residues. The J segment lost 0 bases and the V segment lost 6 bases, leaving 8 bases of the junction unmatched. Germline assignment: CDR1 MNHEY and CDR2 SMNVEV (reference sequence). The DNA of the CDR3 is TGTGCCAGCAGAGATCCGGCTAGCGGGAGCTCCTACAATGAGCAGTTCTTC. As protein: CASRDPASGSSYNEQFF.

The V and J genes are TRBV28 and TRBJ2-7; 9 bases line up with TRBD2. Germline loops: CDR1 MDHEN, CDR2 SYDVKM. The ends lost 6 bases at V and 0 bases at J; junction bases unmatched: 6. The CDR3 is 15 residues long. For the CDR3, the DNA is TGTGCCAGCAGCCTGACTAGCGGAGGCTCCTACGAGCAGTACTTC. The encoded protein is CASSLTSGGSYEQYF. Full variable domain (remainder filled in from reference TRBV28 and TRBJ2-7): DVKVTQSSRYLVKRTGEKVFLECVQDMDHENMFWYRQDPGLGLRLIYFSYDVKMKEKGDIPEGYSVSREKKERFSLILESASTNQTSMYLCASSLTSGGSYEQYFGPGTRLTVT.

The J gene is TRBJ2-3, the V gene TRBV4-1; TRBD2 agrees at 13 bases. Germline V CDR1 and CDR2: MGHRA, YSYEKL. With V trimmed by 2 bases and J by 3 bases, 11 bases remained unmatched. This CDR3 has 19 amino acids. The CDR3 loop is CASSQYPWTSGRYTDTQYF. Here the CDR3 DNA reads TGCGCCAGCAGCCAATACCCCTGGACTAGCGGGAGATATACAGATACGCAGTATTTT.

This chain's CDR3 is CASSGGSYQETQYF. The DNA for the CDR3 is TGCGCCAGCAGCGGTGGCTCCTACCAAGAGACCCAGTACTTC. J is TRBJ2-5 and V is TRBV5-1; D is ambiguous. The germline gives CDR1 SGHRS, CDR2 YFSETQ. Trimming shortened V by 4 bases and J by 0 bases, and 10 bases separated the two germline ends. CDR3 length: 14 residues.

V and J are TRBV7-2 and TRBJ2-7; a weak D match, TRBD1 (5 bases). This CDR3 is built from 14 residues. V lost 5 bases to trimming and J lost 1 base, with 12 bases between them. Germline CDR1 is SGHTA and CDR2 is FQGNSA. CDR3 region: CASSPRVGSYEQYF. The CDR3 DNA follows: TGTGCCAGCAGCCCCAGGGTTGGGTCCTACGAGCAGTACTTC.

CDR3 nucleotide sequence: TGCGCCAGCAGCCAAGATAGGAGCACTAATGAAAAACTGTTTTTT. Its translation is CASSQDRSTNEKLFF. The chain combines TRBV4-1 with TRBJ1-4; D gene unclear. The CDR3 has 15 amino acids. Looked up from germline, CDR1 is MGHRA and CDR2 is YSYEKL. V lost 0 bases and J lost 2, with 7 bases in between.

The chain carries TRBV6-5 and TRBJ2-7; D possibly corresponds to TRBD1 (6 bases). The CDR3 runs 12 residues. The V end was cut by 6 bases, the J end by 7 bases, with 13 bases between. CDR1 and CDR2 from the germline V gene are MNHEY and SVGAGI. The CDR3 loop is CASRVQGGEQYF. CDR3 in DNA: TGTGCCAGCAGGGTACAGGGCGGGGAGCAGTACTTC.

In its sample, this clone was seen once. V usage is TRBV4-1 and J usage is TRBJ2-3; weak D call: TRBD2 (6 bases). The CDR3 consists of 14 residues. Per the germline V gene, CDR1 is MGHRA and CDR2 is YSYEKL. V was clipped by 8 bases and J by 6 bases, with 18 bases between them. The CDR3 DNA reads TGCGCCAGCCGAGGGCGGGGCCCATACGATACGCAGTATTTT. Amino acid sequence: CASRGRGPYDTQYF.

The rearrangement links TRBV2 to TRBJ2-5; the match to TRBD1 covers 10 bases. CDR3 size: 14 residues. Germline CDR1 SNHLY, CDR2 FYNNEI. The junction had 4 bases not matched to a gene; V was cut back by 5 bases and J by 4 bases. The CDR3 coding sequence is TGTGCCAGCAGTTGGACAGGGGGGCGAGAGACCCAGTACTTC. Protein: CASSWTGGRETQYF.

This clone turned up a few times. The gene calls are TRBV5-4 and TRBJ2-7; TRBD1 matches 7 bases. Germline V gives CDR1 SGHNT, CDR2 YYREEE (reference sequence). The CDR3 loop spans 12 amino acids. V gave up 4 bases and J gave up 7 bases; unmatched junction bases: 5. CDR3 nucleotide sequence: TGTGCCAGCAGCCCGACAGGGCAAGAGCAGTACTTC. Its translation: CASSPTGQEQYF.

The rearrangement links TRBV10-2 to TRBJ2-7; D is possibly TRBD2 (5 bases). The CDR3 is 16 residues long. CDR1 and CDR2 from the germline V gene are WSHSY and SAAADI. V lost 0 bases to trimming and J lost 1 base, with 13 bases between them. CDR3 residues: CASSESPAVPSYEQYF. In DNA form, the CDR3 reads TGCGCCAGCAGTGAGTCCCCAGCGGTCCCGTCCTACGAGCAGTACTTC.

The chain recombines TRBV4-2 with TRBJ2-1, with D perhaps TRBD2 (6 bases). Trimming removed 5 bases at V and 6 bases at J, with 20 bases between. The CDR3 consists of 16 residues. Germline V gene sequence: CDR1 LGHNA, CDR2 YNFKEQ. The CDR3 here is CASSSLPRGASNEQFF. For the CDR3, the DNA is TGTGCCAGCAGCTCACTGCCGCGGGGCGCCTCCAATGAGCAGTTCTTC.

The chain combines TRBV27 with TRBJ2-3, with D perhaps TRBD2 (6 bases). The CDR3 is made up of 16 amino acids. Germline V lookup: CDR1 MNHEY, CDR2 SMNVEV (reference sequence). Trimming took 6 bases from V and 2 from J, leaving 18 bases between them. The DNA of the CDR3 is TGTGCCAGCAGATTAGCCTGGGACTCCCTCACAGATACGCAGTATTTT. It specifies CASRLAWDSLTDTQYF.

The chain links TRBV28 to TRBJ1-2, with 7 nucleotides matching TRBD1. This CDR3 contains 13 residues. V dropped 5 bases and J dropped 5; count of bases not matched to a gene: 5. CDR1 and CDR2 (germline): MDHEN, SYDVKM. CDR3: CASSPRQGYGYTF. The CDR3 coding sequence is TGTGCCAGCAGTCCCCGACAGGGATATGGCTACACCTTC.